The next 17 T cell receptor beta chains were all read from a single sample in a study of T cell responses to AZD1222 COVID-19 vaccine. Using immunoSEQ multiplex PCR, the repertoire was profiled, and TCRdb retains in-frame clones only, with some absent. The table lists tens of thousands of clones, under 90% of them singletons, with approximately 11% in the top ten. Material: peripheral blood, obtained 28 days after the second AZD1222 dose. The receptor source for this set is an adult who received the AZD1222 COVID-19 vaccine.

The chain employs TRBV9 and TRBJ1-1; TRBD1 is a possible D gene (6 bases). Germline assignment: CDR1 SGDLS and CDR2 YYNGEE. The V and J ends lost 0 bases and 6 bases respectively, with 15 bases between them. CDR3 length: 15 amino acids. The CDR3, as DNA: TGTGCCAGCAGCGTAGGAGCGGGGGCAGAGTCTGAAGCTTTCTTT. Protein sequence: CASSVGAGAESEAFF.

Points on this clone: The sample contains more than one DNA sequence encoding this CDR3. V and J are TRBV5-1 and TRBJ1-1, with D maybe TRBD1 (6 bases). V dropped 5 bases and J dropped 3 bases, with 8 bases sitting between them. This CDR3 spans 12 amino acids. CDR1 is SGHRS and CDR2 is YFSETQ in the germline V gene. CDR3: CASRGGDTEAFF. The CDR3 DNA reads as TGCGCCAGCAGAGGGGGTGACACTGAAGCTTTCTTT.

V is TRBV5-1 and J is TRBJ2-2; TRBD2 aligns across 13 bases. Germline loops: CDR1 SGHRS, CDR2 YFSETQ. This CDR3 is 17 amino acids long. V shed 3 bases and J 0 bases; nucleotides not matched to a gene: 2. The CDR3, as DNA: TGCGCCAGCAGCTCCGGACTAGCGGGGGCGAACACCGGGGAGCTGTTTTTT. Amino acids: CASSSGLAGANTGELFF.

The chain is built from TRBV6-1 and TRBJ2-7; D not certain. Germline assignment: CDR1 MNHNS and CDR2 SASEGT. Trimming left V 1 base short and J 1 base short, with 8 bases between. The CDR3 is 14 amino acids. CDR3 in amino acids: CASSEVVSSYEQYF. CDR3 bases: TGTGCCAGCAGTGAAGTGGTGAGTTCCTACGAGCAGTACTTC.

This clone has only one observation. The chain has TRBV3-1 (or the pseudogene TRBV3-2) and TRBJ2-3; 9 bases map to TRBD2. The CDR3 is 15 amino acids. Germline loops: CDR1 LGHDT, CDR2 YNNKEL (reference sequence). J lost 3 bases, V lost 1 base, and 2 bases had no gene match. For the CDR3, the DNA is TGTGCCAGCAGCCAAGGAACTAGCGGGACAGATACGCAGTATTTT. It translates to CASSQGTSGTDTQYF.

This clone was observed once. The chain couples TRBV3-1 (or the pseudogene TRBV3-2) to TRBJ1-2, with D uncertain. Trimming stripped 3 bases from V and 0 bases from J, with 5 bases between. The CDR3 has 13 amino acids. Germline-derived CDR1 and CDR2 are LGHDT and YNNKEL (reference sequence). The CDR3 bases are TGTGCCAGCAGCCACGAGGCTAACTATGGCTACACCTTC. This codes for CASSHEANYGYTF.

On this clone: This specimen includes other DNA sequences encoding the same CDR3. V is TRBV5-1 and J is TRBJ1-1, with D uncertain. The CDR3 consists of 15 residues. Germline assignment: CDR1 SGHRS and CDR2 YFSETQ. The ends were cut back, 0 bases at V and 1 base at J, with 10 bases in the middle. CDR3 in DNA: TGCGCCAGCAGCTTGGGTGACTTACCGAACACTGAAGCTTTCTTT. Translation: CASSLGDLPNTEAFF.

The gene calls are TRBV12-2 and TRBJ1-2. TRBV12-2 counts as a pseudogene. CDR3 length: 14 amino acids. CDR3 residues: CASRLAGGENGYTF. CDR3 nucleotides: TGTGCAAGTCGCTTAGCAGGCGGGGAAAATGGCTACACCTTC.

This chain uses TRBV19 with TRBJ2-5, with TRBD1 as a possible D gene (5 bases). The CDR3 spans 13 residues. Germline CDR1 reads LNHDA; CDR2 reads SQIVND (reference sequence). The ends were cut back, 8 bases at V and 1 base at J, with 11 bases in the middle. The CDR3 sequence: CASGQGSQETQYF. The CDR3 coding sequence is TGTGCCAGTGGGCAGGGCAGCCAAGAGACCCAGTACTTC.

V gene TRBV29-1 combines with J gene TRBJ1-1; a possible D gene is TRBD1 (5 bases). The CDR3 is 13 residues long. Per the germline V gene, CDR1 is SQVTM and CDR2 is ANQGSEA. Between the trimmed V and J ends, which lost 4 bases and 0 bases, there was a span of 9 bases. The CDR3 DNA sequence: TGCAGCGTTGCGACAGTTATGAACACTGAAGCTTTCTTT. This encodes CSVATVMNTEAFF.

The V and J genes are TRBV14 and TRBJ1-6; no firm D call. V was pared by 3 bases and J by 10 bases, with 10 bases between. This CDR3 is 13 amino acids long. Germline lookup yields CDR1 SGHDN and CDR2 FVKESK. The CDR3 spells CASSQDWHSPLHF. In DNA, the CDR3 is TGTGCCAGCAGCCAGGATTGGCACTCACCCCTCCACTTT.

The J gene is TRBJ2-2, the V gene TRBV3-1 (or the pseudogene TRBV3-2); 8 bases agree with TRBD2. Trimming cost V 8 bases and J 0 bases; bases outside gene matches: 5. Germline values: CDR1 LGHDT, CDR2 YNNKEL (reference sequence). CDR3 length equals 15 residues. CDR3 coding DNA: TGTGCCAGCGGCGGGAGGCAAGCGAACACCGGGGAGCTGTTTTTT. Translating it yields CASGGRQANTGELFF.

This sequence joins TRBV19 and TRBJ2-3; D not resolved. The CDR3 is made up of 13 amino acids. V was trimmed by 6 bases and J by 4 bases, leaving 11 bases between them. Germline V gene sequence: CDR1 LNHDA, CDR2 SQIVND (reference sequence). The CDR3 loop reads CASSPIGPDTQYF. The CDR3 DNA is TGTGCCAGTAGCCCCATAGGCCCAGATACGCAGTATTTT.

In this sample, this clone turned up once. The CDR3 sequence is CASSSRHEETQYF. In nucleotides, the CDR3 is TGTGCCAGCAGTTCCCGACACGAAGAGACCCAGTACTTC. The V gene is TRBV12-3 or TRBV12-4, the J gene TRBJ2-5, with D hard to call. The CDR3 is 13 amino acids. Trimming stripped 4 bases from V and 3 bases from J, with 9 bases between.

The chain couples TRBV27 to TRBJ1-1; 9 bases agree with TRBD1. This CDR3 comprises 15 residues. Germline CDR1 and CDR2: MNHEY and SMNVEV (reference sequence). V lost 5 bases and J lost 1; bases outside the gene matches: 5. CDR3 residues: CASSPGTGPNTEAFF. The CDR3 DNA reads as TGTGCCAGCAGTCCTGGGACAGGGCCGAACACTGAAGCTTTCTTT.

CDR3 nucleotide sequence: TGCGCCAGCAGCCAAGGTGGCAATGAGCAGTTCTTC. The encoded protein is CASSQGGNEQFF. The chain joins TRBV4-1 to TRBJ2-1, with D hard to call. The CDR3 runs to 12 residues. The germline V and J ends were trimmed by 1 base and 6 bases, with 4 bases remaining between them. Germline values: CDR1 MGHRA, CDR2 YSYEKL.

The V gene is TRBV30, the J gene TRBJ2-7, with D uncertain. The germline CDR1 and CDR2 sequences are GTSNPN and SVGIG (reference sequence). V shed 5 bases and J shed 2 bases, with 10 bases lying between them. CDR3 size: 12 residues. The CDR3 nucleotides are TGTGCCTGGTCCCGTGGGCCCTACGAGCAGTACTTC. Its translation is CAWSRGPYEQYF.